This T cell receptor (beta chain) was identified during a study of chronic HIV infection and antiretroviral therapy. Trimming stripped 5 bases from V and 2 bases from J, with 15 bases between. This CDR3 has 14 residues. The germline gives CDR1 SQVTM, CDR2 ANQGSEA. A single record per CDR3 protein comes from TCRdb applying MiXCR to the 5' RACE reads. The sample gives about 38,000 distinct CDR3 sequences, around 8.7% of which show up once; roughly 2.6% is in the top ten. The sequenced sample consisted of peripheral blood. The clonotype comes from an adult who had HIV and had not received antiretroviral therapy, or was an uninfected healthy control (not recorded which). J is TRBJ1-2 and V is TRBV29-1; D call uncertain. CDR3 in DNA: TGCAGCGTTAAAGCTCACGGGAAGAACTATGGCTACACCTTC. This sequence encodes CSVKAHGKNYGYTF. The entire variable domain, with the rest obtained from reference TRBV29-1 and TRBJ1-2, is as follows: SAVISQKPSRDICQRGTSLTIQCQVDSQVTMMFWYRQQPGQSLTLIATANQGSEATYESGFVIDKFPISRPNLTFSTLTVSNMSPEDSSIYLCSVKAHGKNYGYTFGSGTRLTVV.